These 10 T cell receptor beta chains came from one sample sequenced in a study of cytotoxic CD8 clonotypes in ibrutinib-treated CLL. Measured with immunoSEQ multiplex PCR; TCRdb has only the in-frame clones, and not every one. The sample lists about 20,000 clones, about 75% occurring once. This specimen was PBMCs, taken before ibrutinib treatment. Receptor source: a human donor with chronic lymphocytic leukemia.

J is TRBJ2-7 and V is TRBV7-2; D possibly corresponds to TRBD1 (6 bases). The V end was cut by 5 bases, the J end by 4 bases, with 24 bases between. This CDR3 is built from 17 residues. Germline assignment: CDR1 SGHTA and CDR2 FQGNSA. The CDR3: CASSPFYGRRGGYEQYF. In DNA form, the CDR3 reads TGTGCCAGCAGCCCCTTCTACGGAAGAAGAGGGGGATACGAGCAGTACTTC.

The V gene is TRBV11-3, the J gene TRBJ2-7; D remains ambiguous. The CDR3 totals 13 residues. Germline V lookup: CDR1 SGHNT, CDR2 YENEEA. The V gene lost 1 base and the J gene lost 5 bases, with 9 bases spanning the gap. CDR3 sequence reads: CASSLVGFDEQYF. In nucleotides, the CDR3 is TGTGCCAGCAGCTTAGTCGGGTTCGACGAGCAGTACTTC.

The chain joins TRBV7-9 to TRBJ1-2; D not certain. Germline V gene lookup returns CDR1 SEHNR and CDR2 FQNEAQ (reference sequence). The CDR3 loop spans 13 amino acids. The V end lost 4 bases, the J end lost 8 bases, and 14 bases lay between the germline ends. The CDR3 DNA reads TGTGCCAGCAGCTCCTCCCCGAGGGAAGGCTACACCTTC. This gives the protein CASSSSPREGYTF.

This chain uses TRBV11-3 with TRBJ2-2; D assignment may be TRBD1 or TRBD2 (7 bases each). The germline V gene has CDR1 SGHNT and CDR2 YENEEA. Trimming took 4 bases from V and 5 from J, leaving 17 bases between them. The CDR3 length is 16 residues. The CDR3 coding sequence is TGTGCCAGCAGCTCCGAGGGAGGGGGCCATACCGGGGAGCTGTTTTTT. Translated, it gives CASSSEGGGHTGELFF.

The CDR3: CASSLGLAATYEQYF. The DNA for the CDR3 is TGTGCCAGCAGCTTAGGACTAGCGGCGACCTACGAGCAGTACTTC. The genes are TRBV7-2 and TRBJ2-7; 9 bases match TRBD2. Germline assignment: CDR1 SGHTA and CDR2 FQGNSA. The CDR3 runs 15 residues. J gave up 2 bases and V 1 base, and 3 bases lay outside the gene matches. The full variable domain, rest sourced from reference TRBV7-2 and TRBJ2-7, is GAGVSQSPSNKVTEKGKDVELRCDPISGHTALYWYRQSLGQGLEFLIYFQGNSAPDKSGLPSDRFSAERTGGSVSTLTIQRTQQEDSAVYLCASSLGLAATYEQYFGPGTRLTVT.

This clone appeared a few times. The V and J genes are TRBV10-3 and TRBJ1-2; 7 nucleotides match TRBD1. This CDR3 has 13 residues. Trimming at V came to 4 bases and at J to 8 bases, leaving 7 bases not matched to a gene. Germline values: CDR1 ENHRY, CDR2 SYGVKD. The CDR3 bases are TGTGCCATCAGTGCAACGGGACAGTCGGGCTACACCTTC. It codes for CAISATGQSGYTF.

The chain carries TRBV2 and TRBJ2-2, with TRBD1 identical over 9 bases. Per the germline V gene, CDR1 is SNHLY and CDR2 is FYNNEI. The CDR3 consists of 14 residues. Trimming cost V 6 bases and J 6 bases; bases outside gene matches: 5. CDR3 nucleotide sequence: TGTGCCAGCAGGAGGACAGGGGCTTCCGGGGAGCTGTTTTTT. This translates into CASRRTGASGELFF.

The rearrangement uses TRBV6-5 and TRBJ2-4; D is uncertain. Germline values: CDR1 MNHEY, CDR2 SVGAGI. The CDR3 runs 14 residues. Trimming left V 6 bases short and J 7 bases short, with 16 bases between. DNA of the CDR3: TGTGCCAGCAGCCCGGACGATATGTTGAACATTCAGTACTTC. Its protein product is CASSPDDMLNIQYF.

The chain employs TRBV2 and TRBJ2-7; 11 bases are shared with TRBD1. CDR1 is SNHLY, CDR2 FYNNEI, per germline. V dropped 10 bases and J dropped 2; count of bases not matched to a gene: 4. The CDR3 contains 13 residues. The CDR3 DNA is TGTGCCAACGCGGACAGGGGGCCCTACGAGCAGTACTTC. It codes for CANADRGPYEQYF.

The CDR3 sequence is CASSSPRLAQKGNHEQFF. CDR3 in DNA: TGTGCCAGCAGCTCCCCCCGACTAGCACAGAAGGGGAACCATGAGCAGTTCTTC. The chain has TRBV7-3 and TRBJ2-1, with 7 positions matching TRBD2. The CDR3 has 18 amino acids. The V gene's germline CDR1 is SGHTA and CDR2 FQGTGA. V was pared by 4 bases and J by 8 bases, with 20 bases of the junction left unmatched.